Below are 3 T cell receptor beta chains sequenced from a single sample in a study of shared T cell receptors in the human thymus. Repertoires were generated with immunoSEQ multiplex PCR, while TCRdb's copy carries only in-frame clones and drops some. The profile covers some 760,000 clones, with over 75% appearing a single time and more than 0.01% taken by the ten largest. The data also belong to a second study, concerning human thymus T cells.

Specimen: thymocytes. The receptor source for this set is a girl in the first two years of life with a congenital heart defect.

The rearrangement links TRBV19 to TRBJ1-2; D is unresolved. Germline CDR1 is LNHDA and CDR2 is SQIVND (reference sequence). The CDR3 is 16 amino acids. The ends were cut back, 1 base at V and 0 bases at J, with 12 bases in the middle. The CDR3 DNA is TGTGCCAGTAGTATAGGGTGGGGAGAAACTAACTATGGCTACACCTTC. Protein: CASSIGWGETNYGYTF.

This chain joins TRBV28 and TRBJ2-2; tentatively, D is TRBD1 (5 bases). CDR3 length equals 21 residues. Between the trimmed V and J ends, which lost 1 base and 0 bases, there was a span of 24 bases. The germline V gene encodes CDR1 MDHEN and CDR2 SYDVKM. CDR3 sequence (DNA): TGTGCCAGCAGTTTATTCTCGGGCAGGGCGCGTGGGGATACGAACACCGGGGAGCTGTTTTTT. Residues: CASSLFSGRARGDTNTGELFF.

The count of this clone is one. The chain uses TRBV7-9 and TRBJ1-4, with a weak D call TRBD1 (5 bases). From germline, CDR1 is SEHNR and CDR2 FQNEAQ (reference sequence). The CDR3 contains 18 residues. The V end was cut by 5 bases, the J end by 0 bases, with 19 bases between. Here the CDR3 reads CASSPGVTGRTTNEKLFF. In nucleotides, the CDR3 is TGTGCCAGCAGCCCGGGTGTAACAGGACGCACAACTAATGAAAAACTGTTTTTT.